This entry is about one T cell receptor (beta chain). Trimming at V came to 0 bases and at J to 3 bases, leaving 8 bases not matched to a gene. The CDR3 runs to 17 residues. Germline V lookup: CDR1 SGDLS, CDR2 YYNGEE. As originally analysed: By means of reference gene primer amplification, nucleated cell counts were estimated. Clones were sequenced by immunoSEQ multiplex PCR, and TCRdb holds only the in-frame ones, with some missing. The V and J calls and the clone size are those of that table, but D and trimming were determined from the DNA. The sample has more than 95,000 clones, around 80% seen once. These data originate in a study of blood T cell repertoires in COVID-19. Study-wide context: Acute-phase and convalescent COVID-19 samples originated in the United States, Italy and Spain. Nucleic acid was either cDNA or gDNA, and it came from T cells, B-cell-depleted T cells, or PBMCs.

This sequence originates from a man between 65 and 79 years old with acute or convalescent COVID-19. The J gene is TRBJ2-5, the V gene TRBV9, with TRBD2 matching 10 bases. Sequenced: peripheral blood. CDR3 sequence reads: CASSVAGRAGGEETQYF. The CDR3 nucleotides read TGTGCCAGCAGCGTAGCAGGGAGAGCGGGGGGGGAAGAGACCCAGTACTTC.